This T cell receptor beta chain comes out of a study of T cell changes during pregnancy in multiple sclerosis. The CDR3 sequence is 13 residues long. Trimming took off 7 bases at V and 4 bases at J, with 10 bases between the two ends. Germline V lookup: CDR1 MNHEY, CDR2 SVGAGI. Only in-frame clones appear in the TCRdb table, and some are missing; sequencing was by immunoSEQ multiplex PCR. The data hold about 38,000 clones, with around nine tenths observed a single time. The chain links TRBV6-5 to TRBJ2-2; weak D call: TRBD1 (5 bases). The sequenced sample was CD4+ T cells from peripheral blood mononuclear cells, obtained after pregnancy. The source of this sequence is a female donor in good health, enrolled as a control in a pregnancy study. Here the CDR3 reads CASNNRGTGELFF. DNA of the CDR3: TGTGCCAGCAACAATAGGGGCACCGGGGAGCTGTTTTTT.